These 11 T cell receptor beta chains were all obtained from the same sample, sequenced in a study of blood T cell repertoires in COVID-19. Assay used: immunoSEQ multiplex PCR; TCRdb lists only in-frame clones, some missing. Of about 200,000 clones listed, less than 90% are singletons. The source material was peripheral blood. The receptor source for this set is a woman aged 65 to 85 with acute or convalescent COVID-19.

V is TRBV5-6 and J is TRBJ2-1; 7 nucleotides match TRBD2. The germline V gene encodes CDR1 SGHDT and CDR2 YYEEEE. The CDR3 consists of 13 residues. V shed 4 bases, J shed 6 bases, and the junction held 4 bases outside the gene matches. CDR3 bases: TGTGCCAGCAGCCGGGACTACGGCAATGAGCAGTTCTTC. This translates into CASSRDYGNEQFF.

Turning to this clone: Other nucleotide sequences in the sample specify the same CDR3. The CDR3 reads CASSGQGAGQPQHF. CDR3 coding DNA: TGTGCCAGCAGTGGACAGGGGGCTGGTCAGCCCCAGCATTTT. The chain has TRBV2 and TRBJ1-5; 10 bases map to TRBD1. The germline V gene has CDR1 SNHLY and CDR2 FYNNEI. V was pared by 4 bases and J by 6 bases, with 3 bases of the junction left unmatched. CDR3 length: 14 residues.

V is TRBV5-4 and J is TRBJ1-5; the D is unclear. Germline V gives CDR1 SGHNT, CDR2 YYREEE (reference sequence). V was clipped by 4 bases and J by 3 bases, with 11 bases between them. The CDR3 is 14 amino acids. CDR3 sequence reads: CASSPWPDNQPQHF. CDR3 DNA sequence: TGTGCCAGCAGCCCCTGGCCCGACAATCAGCCCCAGCATTTT.

The CDR3 coding sequence is TGTGCCAGCAGCCCGTTACAGGGTAATCAGCCCCAGCATTTT. As protein: CASSPLQGNQPQHF. The rearrangement links TRBV3-1 (or the pseudogene TRBV3-2) to TRBJ1-5; a possible D gene is TRBD1 (6 bases). CDR1 is LGHDT and CDR2 is YNNKEL in the germline V gene (reference sequence). There are 14 residues in the CDR3. The V end was cut by 4 bases, the J end by 4 bases, with 11 bases between.

V usage is TRBV6-5 and J usage is TRBJ2-1; 10 bases agree with TRBD1. The CDR3 totals 14 residues. Trimming cost V 4 bases and J 5 bases; bases outside gene matches: 2. Per the germline V gene, CDR1 is MNHEY and CDR2 is SVGAGI. DNA of the CDR3: TGTGCCAGCAGTTTCGACAGGGGGCACAATGAGCAGTTCTTC. Protein: CASSFDRGHNEQFF.

J is TRBJ1-4 and V is TRBV2, with D perhaps TRBD1 (5 bases). Germline V lookup: CDR1 SNHLY, CDR2 FYNNEI. CDR3 length: 13 residues. V was clipped by 11 bases and J by 8 bases, with 18 bases between them. Written as DNA, the CDR3 is TGTGCCTCAACTACTGGGACTCCAGAAAAACTGTTTTTT. Encoded protein: CASTTGTPEKLFF.

The chain carries TRBV7-3 and TRBJ1-6; D uncertain. Germline V lookup: CDR1 SGHTA, CDR2 FQGTGA. The CDR3 is 14 residues long. V was pared by 4 bases and J by 10 bases, with 14 bases between. The CDR3 loop is CASSSYGRGSPLHF. The CDR3 DNA sequence: TGTGCCAGCAGCTCTTATGGCAGAGGATCACCCCTCCACTTT. Filled out from reference TRBV7-3 and TRBJ1-6, the complete variable domain reads GAGVSQTPSNKVTEKGKYVELRCDPISGHTALYWYRQSLGQGPEFLIYFQGTGAADDSGLPNDRFFAVRPEGSVSTLKIQRTERGDSAVYLCASSSYGRGSPLHFGNGTRLTVT.

The V and J genes are TRBV28 and TRBJ2-4; D is possibly TRBD1 (5 bases). Per the germline V gene, CDR1 is MDHEN and CDR2 is SYDVKM. The CDR3 contains 13 residues. With 4 bases removed from V and 5 bases from J, the gap between germline ends came to 9 bases. DNA of the CDR3: TGTGCCAGCAGTTCAGGGCCCGAAAACATTCAGTACTTC. Protein product: CASSSGPENIQYF.

V is TRBV10-3 and J is TRBJ2-7; 11 nucleotides align to TRBD2. Germline V gene data show CDR1 as ENHRY and CDR2 as SYGVKD. The CDR3 is 16 amino acids. V shed 0 bases and J 2 bases; nucleotides not matched to a gene: 3. The CDR3 bases are TGTGCCATCAGTGAGTCGATACTAGCGGGGGCCTACGAGCAGTACTTC. It specifies CAISESILAGAYEQYF.

The chain recombines TRBV6-2 or TRBV6-3 with TRBJ2-3; 8 nucleotides line up with TRBD2. Germline CDR1 reads MNHEY; CDR2 reads SVGEGT. The V and J ends lost 2 bases and 6 bases, in that order; junction bases with no gene match: 10. The CDR3 has 16 amino acids. CDR3 DNA sequence: TGTGCCAGCAGTTACGAGGGAGCGGGGGCAGCGGATACGCAGTATTTT. It codes for CASSYEGAGAADTQYF.

V and J are TRBV6-5 and TRBJ2-7; 9 nucleotides line up with TRBD1. V dropped 6 bases and J dropped 3; count of bases not matched to a gene: 6. The length of the CDR3 is 14 residues. In germline, CDR1 is MNHEY, CDR2 SVGAGI. The CDR3 loop is CASRGTGFNYEQYF. CDR3 nucleotides: TGTGCCAGCAGGGGGACAGGGTTTAACTACGAGCAGTACTTC.